What follows describes a single TCR beta chain. The record originates from a study of control samples from healthy donors and cancer patients. This CDR3 is built from 13 residues. The ends were cut back, 7 bases at V and 0 bases at J, with 10 bases in the middle. TCRdb's copy holds only in-frame clones and misses some; the assay was immunoSEQ multiplex PCR. The table lists fewer than 200,000 clones, around nine tenths of them singletons. Sequenced: blood. The TCR sequence derives from a man aged 25-45 years in good health. The genes are TRBV23-1 and TRBJ2-7; D unresolved. TRBV23-1 is filed as an ORF, its function uncertain. This chain's CDR3 is CASTYGSSYEQYF. The CDR3 DNA sequence: TGCGCCAGCACGTACGGAAGCTCCTACGAGCAGTACTTC.